This record covers a single T cell receptor beta chain. Trimming pared 4 bases from V and 1 base from J, leaving 22 bases between. Germline V gives CDR1 SGHTA, CDR2 FQGNSA. The CDR3 is 19 amino acids. The source of the sample is a study of T cell responses to AZD1222 COVID-19 vaccine. The method was immunoSEQ multiplex PCR; TCRdb's version includes in-frame clones alone and lacks a portion of them. The data hold 70,000 to 95,000 clones, with more than 70% observed a single time. V gene TRBV7-2 combines with J gene TRBJ1-4, with D tentatively TRBD1 (6 bases). This TCR came from an adult who received the AZD1222 COVID-19 vaccine. The sequences come from peripheral blood, collected 28 days after the second AZD1222 dose. The CDR3 DNA reads TGTGCCAGCAGCTCAGGCGACGGGGGCTCGGGCAGAACTAATGAAAAACTGTTTTTT. Residues: CASSSGDGGSGRTNEKLFF.